This T cell receptor (beta chain) was sequenced during a study of shared clonotypes between healthy human individuals. Study conclusions and caveats: As a rule, naive subsets had a larger estimated richness than memory subsets.

Points on this clone: Antigen specificity is unknown.

The repertoire was sequenced with immunoSEQ multiplex PCR; TCRdb's copy has only in-frame clones and lacks some. The data show around 1.5 million clones, with 95% to 99% seen just once and about 0.45% held by the top ten. With 3 bases removed from V and 3 bases from J, the gap between germline ends came to 12 bases. In germline, CDR1 is SGHRS, CDR2 YFSETQ. This CDR3 is built from 14 residues. This receptor was taken from a man younger than 40 in good health. Sequences were obtained from naive CD4+ T cells sorted from blood. Specified subset: CD45RA+ positively selected. The rearrangement links TRBV5-1 to TRBJ2-5; D is ambiguous. The CDR3 protein is CASSSHWGKETQYF. In DNA form, the CDR3 reads TGCGCCAGCAGCTCGCATTGGGGAAAAGAGACCCAGTACTTC.